This paragraph covers one T cell receptor (beta chain) sequence. Responders (around 200,000, CFSE-labeled) were co-plated with around 200,000 irradiated, violet-dye-labeled stimulators. The entry originates in a study of graft-versus-host responses after intestinal transplantation. Study context: Induction using anti-thymocyte globulin, followed by tacrolimus and steroids for 2 to 4 years, was given to all recipients.

V was shortened by 0 bases and J by 2 bases, with 15 bases between the two germline ends. Germline V gene lookup returns CDR1 MGHRA and CDR2 YSYEKL. There are 17 residues in the CDR3. Generated by immunoSEQ multiplex PCR, the TCRdb table keeps only in-frame clones and is missing some. The sample lists approximately 23,000 clones; just under 45% were seen once. Notes on the study in general: Declines in HvG clones occurring early post-transplant were associated with peak circulating GvH clone levels.

The starting material was alloreactive CD8+ T cells from a mixed lymphocyte reaction culture, obtained before transplantation. Indicated subset: CFSE-low proliferating T cells sorted from approximately 6-day pre-transplant mixed lymphocyte reaction (GvH or HvG direction). The V gene is TRBV4-1, the J gene TRBJ2-3, with D perhaps assigned TRBD1 or TRBD2 (7 bases each). This TCR derives from a human patient who was an organ donor for intestinal transplantation. The CDR3, as DNA: TGCGCCAGCAGCCAAGATGGCCAGGGGGGGTTCACAGATACGCAGTATTTT. Translated, it gives CASSQDGQGGFTDTQYF.